This note documents a single T cell receptor beta chain sequence. The repertoire was sequenced with immunoSEQ multiplex PCR; TCRdb's copy has only in-frame clones and lacks some. The sample includes approximately 180,000 clones, about four fifths of them seen just once. This CDR3 region has 11 residues. Germline V lookup: CDR1 SGHRS, CDR2 YFSETQ. V was trimmed by 4 bases and J by 7 bases, leaving 8 bases between them. This entry comes from a study of blood T cell repertoires in COVID-19. Sequencing input: peripheral blood. The clonotype originates from a woman aged 80 or over with COVID-19, enrolled during active disease. This chain connects TRBV5-1 to TRBJ1-1; D perhaps matches TRBD1 (6 bases). The CDR3 reads CASSAGVEAFF. For the CDR3, the DNA is TGCGCCAGCAGCGCAGGGGTTGAAGCTTTCTTT.